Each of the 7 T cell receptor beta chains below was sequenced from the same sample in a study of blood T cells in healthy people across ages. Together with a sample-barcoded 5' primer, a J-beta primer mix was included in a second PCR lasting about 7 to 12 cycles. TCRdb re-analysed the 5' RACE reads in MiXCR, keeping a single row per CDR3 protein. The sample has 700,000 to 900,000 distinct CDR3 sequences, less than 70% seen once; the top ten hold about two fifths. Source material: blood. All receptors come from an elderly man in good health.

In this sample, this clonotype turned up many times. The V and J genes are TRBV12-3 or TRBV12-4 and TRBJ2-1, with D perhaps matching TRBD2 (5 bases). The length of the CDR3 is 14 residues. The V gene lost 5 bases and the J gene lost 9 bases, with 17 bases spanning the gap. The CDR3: CASSPVAGVAEQFF. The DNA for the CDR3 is TGTGCCAGCAGTCCGGTGGCGGGCGTTGCTGAGCAGTTCTTC.

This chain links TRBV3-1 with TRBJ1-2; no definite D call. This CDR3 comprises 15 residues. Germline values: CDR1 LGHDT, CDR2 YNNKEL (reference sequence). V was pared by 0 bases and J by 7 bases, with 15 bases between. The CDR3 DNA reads TGTGCCAGCAGCCAAGAGCCGACCCCATGGAGTGGCTACACCTTC. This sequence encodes CASSQEPTPWSGYTF.

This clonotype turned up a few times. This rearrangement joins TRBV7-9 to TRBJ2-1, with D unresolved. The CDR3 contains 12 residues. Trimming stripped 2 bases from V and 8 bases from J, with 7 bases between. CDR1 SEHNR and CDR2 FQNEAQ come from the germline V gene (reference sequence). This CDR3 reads CASSLMSHEQFF. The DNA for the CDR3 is TGTGCCAGCAGCTTAATGTCCCATGAGCAGTTCTTC.

The CDR3 DNA sequence: TGCAGTGCTAGGGGGGCGGTCTACAATGAGCAGTTCTTC. Translation gives CSARGAVYNEQFF. This sequence joins TRBV20-1 and TRBJ2-1; D is perhaps TRBD1 (6 bases). The V end was cut by 3 bases, the J end by 3 bases, with 9 bases between. The germline CDR1 and CDR2 sequences are DFQATT and SNEGSKA (reference sequence). This CDR3 region has 13 residues.

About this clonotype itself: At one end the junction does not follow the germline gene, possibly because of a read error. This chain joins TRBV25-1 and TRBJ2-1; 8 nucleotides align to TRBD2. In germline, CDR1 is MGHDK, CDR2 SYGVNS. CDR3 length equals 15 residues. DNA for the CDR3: TGTGCCAGCAGTGACCCAGCGGGAGAGGGGAATGGGCAGTTCTTC. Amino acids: CASSDPAGEGNGQFF.

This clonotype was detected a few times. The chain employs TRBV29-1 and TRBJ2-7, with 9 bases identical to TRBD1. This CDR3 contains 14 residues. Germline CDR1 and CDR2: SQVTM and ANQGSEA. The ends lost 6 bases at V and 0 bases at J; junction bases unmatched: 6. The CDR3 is CSVRTGASSYEQYF. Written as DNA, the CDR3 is TGCAGCGTGCGGACAGGGGCGAGCTCCTACGAGCAGTACTTC.

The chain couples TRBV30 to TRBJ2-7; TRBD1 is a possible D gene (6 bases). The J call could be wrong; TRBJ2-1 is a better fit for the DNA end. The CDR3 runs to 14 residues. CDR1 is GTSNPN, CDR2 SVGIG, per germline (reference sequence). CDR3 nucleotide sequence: TGTGCCTGGAACGGCCAGGGGAGATCCTACGAGCAGTTCTTC. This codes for CAWNGQGRSYEQFF.